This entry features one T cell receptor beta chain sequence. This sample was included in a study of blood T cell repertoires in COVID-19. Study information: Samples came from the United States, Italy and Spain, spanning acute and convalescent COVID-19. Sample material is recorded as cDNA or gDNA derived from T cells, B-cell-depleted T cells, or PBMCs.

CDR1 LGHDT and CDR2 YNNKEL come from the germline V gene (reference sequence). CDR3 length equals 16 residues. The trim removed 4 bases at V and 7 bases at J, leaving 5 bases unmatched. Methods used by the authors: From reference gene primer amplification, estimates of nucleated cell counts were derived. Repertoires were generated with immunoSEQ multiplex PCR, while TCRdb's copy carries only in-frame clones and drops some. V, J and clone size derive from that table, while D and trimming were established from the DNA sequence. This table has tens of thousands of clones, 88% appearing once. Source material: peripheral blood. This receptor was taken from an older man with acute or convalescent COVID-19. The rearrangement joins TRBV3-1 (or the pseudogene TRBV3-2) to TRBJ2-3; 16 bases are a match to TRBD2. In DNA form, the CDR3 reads TGTGCCAGCAGCCTGGGACTAGCGGGGGGGCTGAATACGCAGTATTTT. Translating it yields CASSLGLAGGLNTQYF.